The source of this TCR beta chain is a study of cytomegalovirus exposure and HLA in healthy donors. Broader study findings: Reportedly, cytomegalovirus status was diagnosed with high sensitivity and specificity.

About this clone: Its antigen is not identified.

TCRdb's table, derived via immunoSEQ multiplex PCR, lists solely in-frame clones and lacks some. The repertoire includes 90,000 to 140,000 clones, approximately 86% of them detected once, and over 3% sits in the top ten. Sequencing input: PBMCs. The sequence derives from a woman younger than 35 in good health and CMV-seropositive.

The CDR3 is CASSIGRERMNTEAFF. CDR3 bases: TGTGCCAGTAGTATAGGTCGGGAACGGATGAACACTGAAGCTTTCTTT. V and J are TRBV19 and TRBJ1-1; D gene unclear. V gave up 1 base and J gave up 0 bases, with 12 bases separating them. Germline V gives CDR1 LNHDA, CDR2 SQIVND (reference sequence). This CDR3 is built from 16 residues.